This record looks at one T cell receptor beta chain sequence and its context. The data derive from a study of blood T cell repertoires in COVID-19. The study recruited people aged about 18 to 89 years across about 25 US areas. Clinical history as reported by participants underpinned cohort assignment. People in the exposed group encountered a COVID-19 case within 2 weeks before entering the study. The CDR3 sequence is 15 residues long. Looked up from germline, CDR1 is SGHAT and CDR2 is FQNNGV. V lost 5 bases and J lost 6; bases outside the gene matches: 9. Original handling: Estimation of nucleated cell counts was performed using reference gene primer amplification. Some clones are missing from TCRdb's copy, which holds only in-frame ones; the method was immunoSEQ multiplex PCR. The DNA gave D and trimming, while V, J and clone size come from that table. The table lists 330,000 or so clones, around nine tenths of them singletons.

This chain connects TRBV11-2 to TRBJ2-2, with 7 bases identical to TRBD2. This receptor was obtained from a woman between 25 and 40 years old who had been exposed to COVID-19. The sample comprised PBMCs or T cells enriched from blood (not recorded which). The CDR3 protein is CASSLLGSGAGELFF. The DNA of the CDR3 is TGTGCCAGCAGCCTTCTGGGCAGCGGGGCCGGGGAGCTGTTTTTT.